This T cell receptor beta chain originates from a study of blood T cells in healthy people across ages. Study as a whole: Through template switching, about one barcoded beta molecule was captured per two T cells, as measured in model experiments. General study results and limits: A strong correlation was seen between TCR beta diversity and naive T cell percentage.

Using a J-beta primer mix together with a sample-barcoded 5' primer, a second PCR was run for about 6 to 11 cycles. TCRdb used MiXCR to reprocess the 5' RACE reads, holding one entry per CDR3 protein. The data contain 710,000 or so distinct CDR3 sequences, about 20% of them seen just once; the ten biggest clones take up around 21%. The table lists this clonotype with a few counts. Its antigen is undetermined. Germline trimming cut 4 bases from V and 3 bases from J; bases unmatched to any gene: 11. The CDR3 is 16 residues long. Germline loops: CDR1 SGHRS, CDR2 YFSETQ. The TCR sequence derives from a man between 65 and 85 years old in good health. The sequenced sample consisted of blood. This chain links TRBV5-1 with TRBJ2-3; 7 nucleotides line up with TRBD1. The CDR3 nucleotides read TGCGCCAGCAGCAAGAACGCAGGGGGAAGAACAGATACGCAGTATTTT. This sequence encodes CASSKNAGGRTDTQYF.